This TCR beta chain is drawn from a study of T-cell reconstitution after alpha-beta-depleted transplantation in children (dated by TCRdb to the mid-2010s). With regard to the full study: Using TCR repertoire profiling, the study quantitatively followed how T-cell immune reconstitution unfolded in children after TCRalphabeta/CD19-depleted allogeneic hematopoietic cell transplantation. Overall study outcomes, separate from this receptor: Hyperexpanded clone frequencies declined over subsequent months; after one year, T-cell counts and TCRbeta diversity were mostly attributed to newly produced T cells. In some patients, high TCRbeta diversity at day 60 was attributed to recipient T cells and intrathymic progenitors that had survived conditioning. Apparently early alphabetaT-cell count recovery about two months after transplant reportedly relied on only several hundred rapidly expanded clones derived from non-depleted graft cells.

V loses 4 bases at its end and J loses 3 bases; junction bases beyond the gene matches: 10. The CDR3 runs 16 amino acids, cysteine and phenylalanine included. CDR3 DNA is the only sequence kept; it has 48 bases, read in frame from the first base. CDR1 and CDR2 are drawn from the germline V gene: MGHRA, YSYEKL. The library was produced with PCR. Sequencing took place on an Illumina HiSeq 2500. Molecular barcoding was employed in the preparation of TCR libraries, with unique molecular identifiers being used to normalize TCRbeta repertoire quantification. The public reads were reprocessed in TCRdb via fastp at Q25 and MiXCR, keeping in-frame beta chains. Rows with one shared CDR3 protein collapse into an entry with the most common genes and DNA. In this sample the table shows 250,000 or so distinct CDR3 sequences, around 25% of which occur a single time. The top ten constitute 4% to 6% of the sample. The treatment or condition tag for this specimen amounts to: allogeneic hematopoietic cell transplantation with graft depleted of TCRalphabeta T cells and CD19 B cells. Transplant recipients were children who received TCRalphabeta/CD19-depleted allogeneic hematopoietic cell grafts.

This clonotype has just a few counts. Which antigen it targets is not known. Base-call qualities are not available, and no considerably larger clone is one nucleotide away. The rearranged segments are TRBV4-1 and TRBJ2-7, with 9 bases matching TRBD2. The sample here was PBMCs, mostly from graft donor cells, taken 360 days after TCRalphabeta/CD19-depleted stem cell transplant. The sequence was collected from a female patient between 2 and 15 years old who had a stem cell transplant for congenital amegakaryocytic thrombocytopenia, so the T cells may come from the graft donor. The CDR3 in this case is CASSRKEREVYYEQYF. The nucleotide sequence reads TGCGCCAGCAGCCGAAAGGAGCGGGAGGTCTACTACGAGCAGTACTTC.